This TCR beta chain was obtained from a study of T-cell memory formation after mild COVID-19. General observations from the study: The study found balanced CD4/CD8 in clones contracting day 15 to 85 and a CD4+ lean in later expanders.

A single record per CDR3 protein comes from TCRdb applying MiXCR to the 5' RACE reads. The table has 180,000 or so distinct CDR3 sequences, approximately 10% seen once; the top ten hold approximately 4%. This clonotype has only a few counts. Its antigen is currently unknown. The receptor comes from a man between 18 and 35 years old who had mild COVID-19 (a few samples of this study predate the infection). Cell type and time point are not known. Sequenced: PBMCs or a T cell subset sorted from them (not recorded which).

As DNA, the CDR3 is TGCAGCGTTGAGAGCAGGACCTACGAGCAGTACTTC. As protein: CSVESRTYEQYF. V gene TRBV29-1 combines with J gene TRBJ2-7, with D uncertain. Germline V CDR1 and CDR2: SQVTM, ANQGSEA. Trimming took 3 bases from V and 2 from J, leaving 8 bases between them. The CDR3 length is 12 residues.